The subject of this entry is one T cell receptor (beta chain). The study amplified TCR beta CDR3 regions using RNA transcripts. The workflow started with a first-round RT-PCR run with HTBI primers and then moved on to a second-round multiplex PCR. TCRdb itself ran the multiplex PCR reads through MiXCR, one entry per CDR3 protein. The sample shows about 1.2 million distinct CDR3 sequences, roughly 35% of them seen only once. The sample comes from a study of Graves' ophthalmopathy and Graves' hyperthyroidism. About the study: Where ophthalmopathy was absent within 18 months of follow-up, hyperthyroidism was stable.

Researchers turned away patients with other autoimmune diseases, uncontrolled infections, pregnancy or lactation. Orbital computed tomography, together with clinical symptoms, serum thyroxine, TRAb and thyroid ultrasound, was used for diagnosis. Trimming left V 7 bases short and J 8 bases short, with 18 bases between. The CDR3 length is 15 residues. CDR1 LGHNA and CDR2 YSLEER come from the germline V gene. This TCR derives from an adult man with Graves' hyperthyroidism. Sequenced material: peripheral blood or thyroid tissue (not recorded which). The V and J genes are TRBV4-3 and TRBJ1-6, with D perhaps TRBD1 (6 bases). The CDR3 loop is CASNQDSLGDSPLHF. The CDR3 DNA reads as TGCGCCAGCAACCAGGACAGCCTAGGAGATTCACCCCTCCACTTT.